These T cell receptor beta chains were read from a single sample in a study of STAT3 mutations in large granular lymphocyte leukemia. Some clones are missing from TCRdb's copy, which holds only in-frame ones; the method was immunoSEQ multiplex PCR. The table shows several thousand clones, with roughly nine tenths occurring only once. The sample was peripheral blood mononuclear cells. Receptors originate from a man in his 60s with T-cell large granular lymphocyte leukemia. Some clones in this sample may be carry-over from other donors' samples. CDR3s include the opening cysteine and the closing phenylalanine or tryptophan. A D gene is named only where the DNA matches it firmly. Clone size is not always given. Where it is, it says once, few, many or a class for expanded clones.

V gene	D gene	clone size	J gene	CDR3 protein	CDR3 DNA
TRBV5-5	-	-	TRBJ1-5	CASSSRPRADQPQHF	TGTGCCAGCAGCTCCCGCCCCCGGGCGGATCAGCCCCAGCATTTT
TRBV5-6	-	-	TRBJ2-7	CASSLVGAGSYEQYF	TGTGCCAGCAGCTTGGTGGGGGCAGGGTCCTACGAGCAGTACTTC
TRBV5-6	-	-	TRBJ1-6	CASSLERTDSYNSPLHF	TGTGCCAGCAGCTTGGAACGGACCGACTCCTATAATTCACCCCTCCACTTT
TRBV28	-	-	TRBJ1-1	CASSFGRDTEAFF	TGTGCCAGCAGTTTTGGGCGTGACACTGAAGCTTTCTTT
TRBV6-5	-	-	TRBJ1-5	CASSSAGAGNQPQHF	TGTGCCAGCAGTTCCGCGGGCGCGGGCAATCAGCCCCAGCATTTT
TRBV19	-	-	TRBJ1-5	CASSMPGPAQHF	TGTGCCAGTAGTATGCCCGGCCCAGCCCAGCATTTT
TRBV20-1	-	-	TRBJ1-1	CSALMNTEAFF	TGCAGTGCCCTGATGAACACTGAAGCTTTCTTT
TRBV6-1	-	-	TRBJ1-6	CASSEAGTLSSYNSPLHF	TGTGCCAGCAGTGAAGCGGGGACCCTGAGCTCCTATAATTCACCCCTCCACTTT
TRBV29-1	-	-	TRBJ1-4	CSVEEGPGRGYEKLFF	TGCAGCGTTGAAGAGGGGCCAGGGAGGGGATATGAAAAACTGTTTTTT
TRBV19	-	-	TRBJ2-5	CASTRQVFPPLALRIWETQYF	TGTGCCAGTACTAGGCAGGTATTCCCCCCGCTCGCTCTTAGAATTTGGGAGACCCAGTACTTC
TRBV5-1	TRBD2	-	TRBJ2-5	CASSLSPFIAGAAPETQYF	TGCGCCAGCAGCTTGAGCCCCTTCATCGCGGGAGCGGCCCCAGAGACCCAGTACTTC
TRBV5-1	-	few	TRBJ2-5	CASSLIPAGETQYF	TGCGCCAGCAGCCTGATACCAGCAGGGGAGACCCAGTACTTC
TRBV18	-	-	TRBJ2-7	CASSPAAGEQYF	TGTGCCAGCTCACCCGCCGCGGGGGAGCAGTACTTC
TRBV12-5	-	-	TRBJ1-6	CASGERGGESPLHF	TGTGCTAGTGGAGAACGAGGGGGGGAGTCACCCCTCCACTTT
TRBV6-1	TRBD1	few	TRBJ2-7	CASTVGDRGYEQYF	TGTGCCAGCACGGTGGGTGACAGGGGCTACGAGCAGTACTTC
TRBV4-2	-	-	TRBJ1-4	CASSVKTEDNEKLFF	TGTGCCAGCAGCGTAAAGACCGAGGATAATGAAAAACTGTTTTTT
TRBV25-1	TRBD2	-	TRBJ2-2	CASSAVLAGRTGELFF	TGTGCCAGCAGTGCTGTACTAGCGGGACGGACCGGGGAGCTGTTTTTT
TRBV18	-	-	TRBJ2-7	CASSPGGGTYEQYF	TGTGCCAGCTCACCTGGTGGAGGTACCTACGAGCAGTACTTC
TRBV11-1	TRBD1	once	TRBJ1-1	CASSSQGASGTEAFF	TGTGCCAGCAGCTCACAGGGGGCGTCCGGCACTGAAGCTTTCTTT
TRBV27	-	few	TRBJ1-5	CASSFLGIGNQPQHF	TGTGCCAGCAGTTTTCTGGGGATCGGCAATCAGCCCCAGCATTTT
TRBV5-1	-	-	TRBJ2-5	CASSLGGRGETQYF	TGCGCCAGCAGCTTGGGTGGCAGGGGCGAGACCCAGTACTTC
TRBV7-2	-	-	TRBJ2-1	CASSLVPSYNEQFF	TGTGCCAGCAGCTTAGTCCCCTCCTACAATGAGCAGTTCTTC
TRBV20-1	TRBD2	-	TRBJ2-1	CSALAGFEQFF	TGCAGTGCTCTAGCGGGATTTGAGCAGTTCTTC
TRBV6-1	-	-	TRBJ2-2	CASSERWGYGELFF	TGTGCCAGCAGTGAACGGTGGGGTTACGGGGAGCTGTTTTTT
TRBV5-4	-	-	TRBJ2-7	CASSRPVGDSYEQYF	TGTGCCAGCAGTCGACCCGTCGGCGACTCCTACGAGCAGTACTTC
TRBV11-3	-	-	TRBJ1-1	CASSLAANTEAFF	TGTGCCAGCAGCTTAGCGGCTAACACTGAAGCTTTCTTT
TRBV7-9	TRBD2	-	TRBJ2-5	CASSPGGWQETQYF	TGTGCCAGCAGTCCGGGGGGGTGGCAAGAGACCCAGTACTTC
TRBV5-1	-	-	TRBJ1-5	CASSSPGTPNQPQHF	TGCGCCAGCAGCTCCCCCGGGACACCCAATCAGCCCCAGCATTTT
TRBV7-2	TRBD2	-	TRBJ2-5	CASSSLTSGRETQYF	TGTGCCAGCAGCTCCTTGACTAGCGGGAGAGAGACCCAGTACTTC
TRBV5-1	-	-	TRBJ2-5	CASSLRNRAQETQYF	TGCGCCAGCAGCTTACGGAACAGGGCCCAAGAGACCCAGTACTTC
TRBV19	-	-	TRBJ2-3	CASREQGSDTQYF	TGTGCCAGCCGGGAACAGGGCAGCGATACGCAGTATTTT
TRBV7-2	TRBD2	-	TRBJ2-3	CASSFSGRLDTQYF	TGTGCCAGCAGCTTTAGCGGGAGGTTGGATACGCAGTATTTT
TRBV11-2	-	-	TRBJ1-4	CASSLEQGRVAPGSEKLFF	TGTGCCAGCAGCTTAGAGCAGGGGAGGGTAGCCCCGGGAAGTGAAAAACTGTTTTTT
TRBV27	-	-	TRBJ2-5	CASSPLGREETQYF	TGTGCCAGCAGTCCCCTGGGGCGGGAAGAGACCCAGTACTTC
TRBV5-4	TRBD1	-	TRBJ1-1	CASSKTGLDTEAFF	TGTGCCAGCAGCAAGACAGGGTTGGACACTGAAGCTTTCTTT
TRBV5-6	TRBD1	-	TRBJ1-2	CVGGRGQEVYGYTF	TGCGTCGGAGGCAGGGGGCAAGAAGTCTATGGCTACACCTTC
TRBV7-6	-	few	TRBJ1-4	CASSLGQDEKLFF	TGTGCCAGCAGCTTAGGGCAGGATGAAAAACTGTTTTTT
TRBV2	-	once	TRBJ1-4	CASSEASGRNEKLFF	TGTGCCAGCAGTGAAGCAAGCGGCCGAAATGAAAAACTGTTTTTT
TRBV25-1	-	-	TRBJ2-3	CASSESRDSTDTQYF	TGTGCCAGCAGTGAAAGTAGGGACAGCACAGATACGCAGTATTTT